This T cell receptor beta chain stems from a study of CD8+ T cells in alopecia areata. Study-wide background: In an open-label trial, patients got 5 to 10 mg tofacitinib twice daily. Treatment with tofacitinib (6 to 18 months) was followed by 6 months off drug.

A remark on this clone: The antigen remains undetermined.

Reverse transcription of extracted RNA yielded cDNA, which provided the sequencing template. The method was immunoSEQ multiplex PCR; TCRdb's version includes in-frame clones alone and lacks a portion of them. Counted here are 150,000 or so clones, over 45% occurring once; the ten biggest clones make up 6.5% to 7.5%. Regarding the study as a whole: The study found higher clonality in lesional than normal scalp, especially in alopecia totalis/universalis.

The germline CDR1 and CDR2 sequences are SGHTS and YDEGEE. The CDR3 spans 15 residues. The V and J ends lost 0 bases and 4 bases respectively, with 13 bases between them. As part of sample collection, lesional scalp punch biopsies and peripheral blood were taken from alopecia areata patients. Sequencing was done on a sample of CD4+ T cells sorted from blood. This sequence joins TRBV5-8 and TRBJ1-1; possible D gene TRBD1, 6 bases. The sequence derives from a human donor with alopecia areata. The CDR3 DNA is TGTGCCAGCAGCTTGGACACAGGGCATGGCACTGAAGCTTTCTTT. Its translation is CASSLDTGHGTEAFF.